This T cell receptor beta chain was captured in a study of identical twins. Broader study findings: Among out-of-frame alpha sequences shared by twins, low generation probability occurred in excess.

Each CDR3 protein gets one entry after TCRdb re-called the 5' RACE reads with MiXCR. The data show roughly 1.6 million distinct CDR3 sequences, around 33% seen once. This CDR3 region has 15 residues. V was trimmed by 1 base and J by 2 bases, leaving 10 bases between them. Germline CDR1 reads SGDLS; CDR2 reads YYNGEE. Everyone who gave samples was a healthy Caucasian. This clonotype turned up a few times. Its antigen is still unknown. The sequencing input was cord blood. The sequence came from a newborn girl in good health. The V call is TRBV9, the J call TRBJ2-1; perhaps TRBD2 as D (7 bases). CDR3 sequence: CASSVKGGTYNEQFF. In DNA, the CDR3 is TGTGCCAGCAGCGTAAAGGGGGGGACCTACAATGAGCAGTTCTTC.